The subject of this entry is one T cell receptor beta chain. Its antigen is still unknown. The data were obtained in a study of Ad26.COV2.S vaccination and SARS-CoV-2 variants. Study outcomes and limitations: Breadth and depth estimates from TCRs may understate total T cell responses.

The sample's treatment: around 19 received Ad26.COV2.S at low or high dose, single or two shots; roughly five received placebo; per-sample allocation not given. Day 63 after the first injection of vaccine or placebo was the sampling time. The donor's status was that of an adult aged 18-55 years in Boston. Produced via immunoSEQ multiplex PCR; TCRdb's table is partial and in-frame only. The sample includes roughly 680,000 clones, roughly 90% of them seen just once. Trimming took 5 bases from V and 4 from J, leaving 12 bases between them. The CDR3 totals 13 residues. Germline V gene lookup returns CDR1 SGHTA and CDR2 FQGNSA.

The receptor comes from a person aged 18-65 years who received the Ad26.COV2.S COVID-19 vaccine or a placebo. J is TRBJ2-7 and V is TRBV7-2, with TRBD2 as a possible D gene (6 bases). This specimen consisted of peripheral blood, obtained in a trial of Ad26.COV2.S vaccine versus placebo. The CDR3 region has the DNA TGTGCCAGCAGCCCCCAACGGGGGTACGAGCAGTACTTC. This translates into CASSPQRGYEQYF. Full variable domain (missing parts from reference TRBV7-2 and TRBJ2-7): GAGVSQSPSNKVTEKGKDVELRCDPISGHTALYWYRQSLGQGLEFLIYFQGNSAPDKSGLPSDRFSAERTGGSVSTLTIQRTQQEDSAVYLCASSPQRGYEQYFGPGTRLTVT.